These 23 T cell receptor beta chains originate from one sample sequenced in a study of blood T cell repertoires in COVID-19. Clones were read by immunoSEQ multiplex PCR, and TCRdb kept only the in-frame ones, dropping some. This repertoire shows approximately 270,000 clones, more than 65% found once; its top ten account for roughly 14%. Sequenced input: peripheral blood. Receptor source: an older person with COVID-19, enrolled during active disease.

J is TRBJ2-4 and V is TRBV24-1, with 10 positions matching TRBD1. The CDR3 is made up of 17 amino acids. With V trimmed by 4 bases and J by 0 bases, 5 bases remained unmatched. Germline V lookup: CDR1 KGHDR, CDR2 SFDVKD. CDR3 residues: CATSDTGTGVAKNIQYF. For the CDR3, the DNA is TGTGCCACCAGTGACACAGGGACAGGGGTAGCCAAAAACATTCAGTACTTC.

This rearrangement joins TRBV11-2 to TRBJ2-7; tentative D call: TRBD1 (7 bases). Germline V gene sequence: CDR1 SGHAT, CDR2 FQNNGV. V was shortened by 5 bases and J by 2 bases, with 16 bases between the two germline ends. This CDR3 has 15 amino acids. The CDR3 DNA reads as TGTGCCAGCAGCAGGTCAGGGGGGCCCACCTACGAGCAGTACTTC. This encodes CASSRSGGPTYEQYF. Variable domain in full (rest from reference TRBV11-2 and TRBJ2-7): EAGVAQSPRYKIIEKRQSVAFWCNPISGHATLYWYQQILGQGPKLLIQFQNNGVVDDSQLPKDRFSAERLKGVDSTLKIQPAKLEDSAVYLCASSRSGGPTYEQYFGPGTRLTVT.

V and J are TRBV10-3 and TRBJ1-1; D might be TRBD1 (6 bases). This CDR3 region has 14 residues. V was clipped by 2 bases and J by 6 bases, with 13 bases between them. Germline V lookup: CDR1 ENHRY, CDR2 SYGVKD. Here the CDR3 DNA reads TGTGCCATCAGTGAGAGGGGGGGGACTGCTGAAGCTTTCTTT. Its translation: CAISERGGTAEAFF.

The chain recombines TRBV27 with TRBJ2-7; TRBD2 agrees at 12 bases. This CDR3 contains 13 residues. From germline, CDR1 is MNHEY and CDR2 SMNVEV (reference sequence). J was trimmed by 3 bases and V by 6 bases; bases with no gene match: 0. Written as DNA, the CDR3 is TGTGCCAGCAGACTAGCGGGGGGCTACGAGCAGTACTTC. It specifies CASRLAGGYEQYF.

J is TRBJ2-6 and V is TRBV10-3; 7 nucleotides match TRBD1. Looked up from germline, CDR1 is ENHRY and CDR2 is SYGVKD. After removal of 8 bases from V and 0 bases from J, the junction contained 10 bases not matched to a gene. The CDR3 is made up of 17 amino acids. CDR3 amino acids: CAIVRDSAISGANVLTF. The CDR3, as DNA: TGTGCCATCGTAAGGGACAGCGCAATCTCTGGGGCCAACGTCCTGACTTTC.

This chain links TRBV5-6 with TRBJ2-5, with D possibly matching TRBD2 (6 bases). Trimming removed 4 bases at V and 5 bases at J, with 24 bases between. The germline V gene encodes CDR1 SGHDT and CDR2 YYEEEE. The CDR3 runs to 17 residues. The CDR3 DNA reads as TGTGCCAGCAGCCGCGCTGACAGTTCCCGAGGAGGGGAGACCCAGTACTTC. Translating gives CASSRADSSRGGETQYF.

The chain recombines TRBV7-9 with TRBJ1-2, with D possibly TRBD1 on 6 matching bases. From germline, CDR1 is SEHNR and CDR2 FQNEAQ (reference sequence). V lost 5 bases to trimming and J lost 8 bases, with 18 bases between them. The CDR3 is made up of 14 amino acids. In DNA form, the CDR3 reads TGTGCCAGCAGCCCCCGGGGGGGGCCATCGGGCTACACCTTC. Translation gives CASSPRGGPSGYTF.

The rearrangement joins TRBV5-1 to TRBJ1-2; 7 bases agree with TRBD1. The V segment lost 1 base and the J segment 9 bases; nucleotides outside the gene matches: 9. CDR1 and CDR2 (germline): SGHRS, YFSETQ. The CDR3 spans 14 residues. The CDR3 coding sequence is TGCGCCAGCAGCTTGTTACAGGGGACCGATCGCTACACCTTC. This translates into CASSLLQGTDRYTF.

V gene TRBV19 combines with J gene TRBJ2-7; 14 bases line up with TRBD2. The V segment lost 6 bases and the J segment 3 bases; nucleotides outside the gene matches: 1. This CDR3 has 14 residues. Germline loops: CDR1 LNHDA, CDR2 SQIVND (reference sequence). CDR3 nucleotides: TGTGCCAGTAGAGGACTAGCGGGAGGCTACGAGCAGTACTTC. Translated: CASRGLAGGYEQYF.

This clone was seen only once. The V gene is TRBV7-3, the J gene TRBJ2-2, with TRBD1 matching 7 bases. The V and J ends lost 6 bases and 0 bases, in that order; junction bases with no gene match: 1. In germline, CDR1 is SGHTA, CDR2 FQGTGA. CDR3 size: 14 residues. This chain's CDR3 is CASSQGANTGELFF. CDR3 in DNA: TGTGCCAGCAGTCAGGGGGCGAACACCGGGGAGCTGTTTTTT. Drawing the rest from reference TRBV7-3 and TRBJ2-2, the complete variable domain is GAGVSQTPSNKVTEKGKYVELRCDPISGHTALYWYRQSLGQGPEFLIYFQGTGAADDSGLPNDRFFAVRPEGSVSTLKIQRTERGDSAVYLCASSQGANTGELFFGEGSRLTVL.

DNA of the CDR3: TGTGCCAGCAGCTCCGGGACAGGGGGGCAGCCCCAGCATTTT. Amino acids: CASSSGTGGQPQHF. This chain uses TRBV7-9 with TRBJ1-5; TRBD1 matches 11 bases. CDR1 and CDR2 (germline): SEHNR, FQNEAQ (reference sequence). J gave up 7 bases and V 4 bases, and 3 bases lay outside the gene matches. There are 14 residues in the CDR3.

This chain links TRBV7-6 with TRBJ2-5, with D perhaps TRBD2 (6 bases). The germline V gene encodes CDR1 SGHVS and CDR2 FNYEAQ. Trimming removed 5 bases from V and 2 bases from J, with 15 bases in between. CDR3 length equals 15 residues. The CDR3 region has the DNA TGTGCCAGCAGCATCCAGGGACTCAGTCAAGAGACCCAGTACTTC. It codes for CASSIQGLSQETQYF. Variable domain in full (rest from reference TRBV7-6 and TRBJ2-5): GAGVSQSPRYKVTKRGQDVALRCDPISGHVSLYWYRQALGQGPEFLTYFNYEAQQDKSGLPNDRFSAERPEGSISTLTIQRTEQRDSAMYRCASSIQGLSQETQYFGPGTRLLVL.

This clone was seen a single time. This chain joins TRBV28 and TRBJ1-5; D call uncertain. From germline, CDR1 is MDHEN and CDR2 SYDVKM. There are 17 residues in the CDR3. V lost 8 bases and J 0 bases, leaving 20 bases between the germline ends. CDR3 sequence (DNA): TGTGCCAGCTTTCATTCCGGGGTTGGCTCTAGCAATCAGCCCCAGCATTTT. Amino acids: CASFHSGVGSSNQPQHF.

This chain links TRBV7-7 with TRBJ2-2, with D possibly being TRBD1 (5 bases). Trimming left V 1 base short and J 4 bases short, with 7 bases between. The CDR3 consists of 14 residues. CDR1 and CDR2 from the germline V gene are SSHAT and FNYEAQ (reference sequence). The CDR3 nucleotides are TGTGCCAGCAGCTTAGTAGGGGCCACCGGGGAGCTGTTTTTT. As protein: CASSLVGATGELFF.

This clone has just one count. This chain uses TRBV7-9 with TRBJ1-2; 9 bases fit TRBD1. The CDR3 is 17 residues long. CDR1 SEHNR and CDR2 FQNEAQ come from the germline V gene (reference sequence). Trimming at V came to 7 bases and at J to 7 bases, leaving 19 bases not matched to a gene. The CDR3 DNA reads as TGTGCCAGCACCTCAACTCCGGGACAGGGCGAATACTGTGGCTACACCTTC. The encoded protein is CASTSTPGQGEYCGYTF.

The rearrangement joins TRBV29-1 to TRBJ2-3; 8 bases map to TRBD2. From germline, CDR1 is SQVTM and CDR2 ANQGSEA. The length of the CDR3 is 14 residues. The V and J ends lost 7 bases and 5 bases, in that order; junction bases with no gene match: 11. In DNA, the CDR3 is TGCAGCGCGGGAGCCAGCGGGAGACTAGATACGCAGTATTTT. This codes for CSAGASGRLDTQYF.

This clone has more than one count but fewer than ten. As DNA, the CDR3 is TGTGCCAGCAGTAGACAGGGGGACGGGGAGCTGTTTTTT. This sequence encodes CASSRQGDGELFF. The chain links TRBV6-5 to TRBJ2-2; 9 nucleotides line up with TRBD1. V lost 5 bases to trimming and J lost 7 bases; unmatched junction nucleotides: 2. The CDR3 consists of 13 residues. The germline V gene encodes CDR1 MNHEY and CDR2 SVGAGI.

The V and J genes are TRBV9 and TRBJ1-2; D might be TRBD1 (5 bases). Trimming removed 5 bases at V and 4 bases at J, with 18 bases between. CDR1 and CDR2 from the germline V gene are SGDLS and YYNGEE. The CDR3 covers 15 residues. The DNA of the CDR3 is TGTGCCAGCAGTGTTACAGAACGCGGGGGCTATGGCTACACCTTC. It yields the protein CASSVTERGGYGYTF.

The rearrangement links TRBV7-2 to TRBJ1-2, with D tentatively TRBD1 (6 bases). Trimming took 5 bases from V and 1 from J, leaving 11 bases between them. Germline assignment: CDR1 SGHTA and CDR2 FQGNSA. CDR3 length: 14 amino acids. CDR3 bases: TGTGCCAGCAGCACCCAACAGGGTAACTATGGCTACACCTTC. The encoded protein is CASSTQQGNYGYTF.

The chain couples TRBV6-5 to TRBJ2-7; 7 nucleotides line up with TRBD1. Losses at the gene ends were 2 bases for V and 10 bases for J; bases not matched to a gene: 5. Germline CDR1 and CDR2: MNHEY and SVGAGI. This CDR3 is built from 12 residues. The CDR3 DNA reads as TGTGCCAGCAGTTACAGGTCAGGGGGTCAGTACTTC. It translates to CASSYRSGGQYF.

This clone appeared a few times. The CDR3, as DNA: TGCGCCAGCAGTCTTGGACTCCGCTACGAGCAGTACTTC. This gives the protein CASSLGLRYEQYF. V is TRBV4-1 and J is TRBJ2-7, with D possibly being TRBD2 (5 bases). This CDR3 spans 13 amino acids. The V gene lost 6 bases and the J gene lost 3 bases, with 12 bases spanning the gap. Per germline, CDR1 MGHRA and CDR2 YSYEKL.

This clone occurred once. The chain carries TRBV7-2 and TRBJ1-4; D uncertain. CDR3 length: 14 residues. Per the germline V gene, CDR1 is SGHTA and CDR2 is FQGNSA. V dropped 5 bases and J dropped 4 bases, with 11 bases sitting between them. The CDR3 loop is CASSPTTRNEKLFF. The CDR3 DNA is TGTGCCAGCAGCCCCACCACACGTAATGAAAAACTGTTTTTT.

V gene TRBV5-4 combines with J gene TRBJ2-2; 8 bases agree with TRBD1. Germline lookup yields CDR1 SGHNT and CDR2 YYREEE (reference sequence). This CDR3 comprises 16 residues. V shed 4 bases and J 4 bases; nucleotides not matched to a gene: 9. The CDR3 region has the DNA TGTGCCAGCAGCCCGCGACAGGGGTCAGGCACCGGGGAGCTGTTTTTT. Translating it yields CASSPRQGSGTGELFF.